This TCR beta chain was captured in a study of T cells after yellow fever vaccination. 5'RACE template switching produced TCR cDNA carrying a universal primer site and UMIs. One entry per CDR3 protein results from TCRdb running MiXCR on the 5' RACE reads. This sample has about 350,000 distinct CDR3 sequences, with roughly 4% found just once. Germline V lookup: CDR1 MNHEY, CDR2 SVGAGI. There are 13 residues in the CDR3. The V gene end was trimmed by 6 bases and the J gene end by 5 bases; junction bases not matched to a gene: 6. This clonotype has a handful of counts. Its antigen remains unknown. General study findings and limits: The study noted that FACS-sorted repertoires could contain abundant clonotypes contaminating from the bulk population.

This sequence was found in a man aged 18-30 years who received the YFV17D yellow fever vaccine. The material was PBMCs, obtained 5 days after the yellow fever booster vaccination. The V call is TRBV6-5, the J call TRBJ2-5; 7 positions match TRBD1. CDR3 protein: CASRPDRAETQYF. The CDR3 DNA reads TGTGCCAGCAGGCCCGACAGGGCGGAGACCCAGTACTTC.